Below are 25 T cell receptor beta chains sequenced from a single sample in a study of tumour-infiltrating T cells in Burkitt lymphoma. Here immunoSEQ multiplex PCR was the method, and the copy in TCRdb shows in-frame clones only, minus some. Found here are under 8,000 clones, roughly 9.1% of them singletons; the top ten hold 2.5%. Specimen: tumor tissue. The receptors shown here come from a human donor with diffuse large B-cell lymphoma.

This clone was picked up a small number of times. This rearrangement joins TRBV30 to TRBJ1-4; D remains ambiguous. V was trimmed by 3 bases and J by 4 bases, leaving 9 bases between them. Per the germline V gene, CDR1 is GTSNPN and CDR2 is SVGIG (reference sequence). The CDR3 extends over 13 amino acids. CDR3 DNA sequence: TGTGCCTGGAGCCAGCAGTTTAATGAAAAACTGTTTTTT. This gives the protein CAWSQQFNEKLFF.

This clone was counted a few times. The CDR3 coding sequence is TGCGCCAGCAGCCAGACGGGTGGCAATCAGCCCCAGCATTTT. Translating gives CASSQTGGNQPQHF. The chain carries TRBV4-1 and TRBJ1-5; D is unclear. CDR1 and CDR2 from the germline V gene are MGHRA and YSYEKL. V lost 3 bases and J 2 bases, leaving 8 bases between the germline ends. This CDR3 is 14 amino acids long.

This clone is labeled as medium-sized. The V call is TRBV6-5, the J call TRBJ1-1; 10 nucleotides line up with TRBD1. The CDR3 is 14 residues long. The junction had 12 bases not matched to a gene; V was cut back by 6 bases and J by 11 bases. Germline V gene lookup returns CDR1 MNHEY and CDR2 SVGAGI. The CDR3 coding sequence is TGTGCCAGCAGGTTCCTCCAGGGACAGGGGTATGCTTTCTTT. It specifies CASRFLQGQGYAFF.

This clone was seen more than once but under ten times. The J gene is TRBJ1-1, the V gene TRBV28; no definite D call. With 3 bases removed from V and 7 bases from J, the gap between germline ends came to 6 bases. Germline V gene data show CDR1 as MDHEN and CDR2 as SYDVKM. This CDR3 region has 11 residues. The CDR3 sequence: CASSFPFEAFF. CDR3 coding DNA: TGTGCCAGCAGTTTCCCGTTTGAAGCTTTCTTT. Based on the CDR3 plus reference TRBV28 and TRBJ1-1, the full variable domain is DVKVTQSSRYLVKRTGEKVFLECVQDMDHENMFWYRQDPGLGLRLIYFSYDVKMKEKGDIPEGYSVSREKKERFSLILESASTNQTSMYLCASSFPFEAFFGQGTRLTVV.

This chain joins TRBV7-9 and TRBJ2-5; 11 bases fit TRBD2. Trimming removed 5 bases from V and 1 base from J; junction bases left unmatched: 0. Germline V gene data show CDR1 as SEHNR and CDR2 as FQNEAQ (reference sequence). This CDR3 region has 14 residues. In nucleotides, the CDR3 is TGTGCCAGCAGCGGACTAGCGGGCCAAGAGACCCAGTACTTC. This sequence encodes CASSGLAGQETQYF.

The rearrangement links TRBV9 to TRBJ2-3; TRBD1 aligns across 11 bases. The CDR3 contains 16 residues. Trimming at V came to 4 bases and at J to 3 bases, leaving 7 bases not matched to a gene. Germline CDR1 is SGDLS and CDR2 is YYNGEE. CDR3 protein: CASSSRTGGVTDTQYF. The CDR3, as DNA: TGTGCCAGCAGCTCCCGGACAGGGGGCGTTACAGATACGCAGTATTTT.

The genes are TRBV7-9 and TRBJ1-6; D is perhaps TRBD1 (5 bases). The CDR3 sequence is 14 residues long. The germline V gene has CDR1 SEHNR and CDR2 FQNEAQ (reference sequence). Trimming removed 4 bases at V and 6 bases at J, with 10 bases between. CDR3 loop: CASSSGTANSPLHF. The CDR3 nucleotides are TGTGCCAGCAGCTCCGGGACGGCTAATTCACCCCTCCACTTT.

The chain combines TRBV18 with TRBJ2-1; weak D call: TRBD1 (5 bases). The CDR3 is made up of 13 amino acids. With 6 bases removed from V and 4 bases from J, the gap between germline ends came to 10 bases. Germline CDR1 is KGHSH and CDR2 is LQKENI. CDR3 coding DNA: TGTGCCAGCTCCTCTGACAGATACAATGAGCAGTTCTTC. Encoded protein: CASSSDRYNEQFF.

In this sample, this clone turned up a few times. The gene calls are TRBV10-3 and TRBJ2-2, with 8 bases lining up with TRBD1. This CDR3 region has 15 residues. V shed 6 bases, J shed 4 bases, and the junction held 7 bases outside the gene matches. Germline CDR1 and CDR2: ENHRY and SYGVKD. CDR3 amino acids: CAISPGQDTTGELFF. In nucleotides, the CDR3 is TGTGCCATCAGCCCGGGACAGGACACCACCGGGGAGCTGTTTTTT.

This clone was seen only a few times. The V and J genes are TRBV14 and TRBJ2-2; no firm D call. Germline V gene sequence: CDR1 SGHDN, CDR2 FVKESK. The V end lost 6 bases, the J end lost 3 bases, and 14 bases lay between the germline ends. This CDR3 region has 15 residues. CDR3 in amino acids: CASSQLNWDTGELFF. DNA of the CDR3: TGTGCCAGCAGTCAACTTAACTGGGACACCGGGGAGCTGTTTTTT.

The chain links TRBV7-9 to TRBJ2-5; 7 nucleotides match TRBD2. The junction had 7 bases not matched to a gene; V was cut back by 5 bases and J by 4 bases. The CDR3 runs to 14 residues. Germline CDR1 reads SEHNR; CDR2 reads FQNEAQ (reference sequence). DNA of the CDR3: TGTGCCAGCAGCGCGCGGACTAGGCGAGAGACCCAGTACTTC. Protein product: CASSARTRRETQYF.

The CDR3, as DNA: TGTGCCAGCAGTTACTCGAGGTTCCCGGGACAGGGTGGCTACACCTTC. It specifies CASSYSRFPGQGGYTF. The J gene is TRBJ1-2, the V gene TRBV6-5; 9 bases agree with TRBD1. This CDR3 region has 16 residues. V lost 0 bases to trimming and J lost 7 bases; unmatched junction nucleotides: 9. Per the germline V gene, CDR1 is MNHEY and CDR2 is SVGAGI.

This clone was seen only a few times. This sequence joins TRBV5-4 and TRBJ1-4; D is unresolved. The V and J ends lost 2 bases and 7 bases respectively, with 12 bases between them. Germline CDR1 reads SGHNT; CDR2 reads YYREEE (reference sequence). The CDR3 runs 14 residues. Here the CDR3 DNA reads TGTGCCAGCAGCTTTACGTCAGCTGGTGAAAAACTGTTTTTT. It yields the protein CASSFTSAGEKLFF.

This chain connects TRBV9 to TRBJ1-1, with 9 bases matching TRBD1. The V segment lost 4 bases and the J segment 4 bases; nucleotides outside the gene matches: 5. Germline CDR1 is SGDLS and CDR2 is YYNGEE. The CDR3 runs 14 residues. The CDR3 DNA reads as TGTGCCAGCAGCTTTACGGACAGGGGCACTGAAGCTTTCTTT. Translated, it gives CASSFTDRGTEAFF.

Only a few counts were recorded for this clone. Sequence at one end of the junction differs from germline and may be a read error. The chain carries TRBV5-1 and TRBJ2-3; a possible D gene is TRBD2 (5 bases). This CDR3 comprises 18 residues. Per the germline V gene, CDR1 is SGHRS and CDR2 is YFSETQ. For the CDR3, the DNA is TGCGCCAGCAGTTTGGGAGTGGTGGTCCACGCATCCACAGATACGCAGTATTTT. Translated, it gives CASSLGVVVHASTDTQYF.

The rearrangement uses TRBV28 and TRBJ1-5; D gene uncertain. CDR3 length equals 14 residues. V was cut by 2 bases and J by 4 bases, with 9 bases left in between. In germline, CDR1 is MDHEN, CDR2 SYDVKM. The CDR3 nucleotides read TGTGCCAGCAGTTTAGTGTCAGCAAATCAGCCCCAGCATTTT. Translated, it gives CASSLVSANQPQHF.

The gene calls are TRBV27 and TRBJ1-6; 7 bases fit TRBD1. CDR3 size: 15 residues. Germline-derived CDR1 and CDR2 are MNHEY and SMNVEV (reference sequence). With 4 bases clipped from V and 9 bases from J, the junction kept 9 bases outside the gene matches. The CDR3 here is CASSSGTEVTSPLHF. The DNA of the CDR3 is TGTGCCAGCAGTTCCGGGACAGAGGTAACTTCACCCCTCCACTTT.

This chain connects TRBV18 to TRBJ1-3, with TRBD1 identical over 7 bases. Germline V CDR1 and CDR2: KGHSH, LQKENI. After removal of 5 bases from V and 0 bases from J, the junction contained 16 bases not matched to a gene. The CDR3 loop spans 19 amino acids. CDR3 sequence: CASSSGRQGSPDSGNTIYF. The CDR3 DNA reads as TGTGCCAGCTCATCAGGCCGACAGGGCTCTCCAGACTCTGGAAACACCATATATTTT.

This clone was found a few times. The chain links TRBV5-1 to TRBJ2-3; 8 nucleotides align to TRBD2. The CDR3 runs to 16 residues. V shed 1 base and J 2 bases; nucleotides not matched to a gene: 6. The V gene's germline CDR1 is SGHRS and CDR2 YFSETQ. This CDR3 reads CASSLSPGLDTDTQYF. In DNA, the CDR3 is TGCGCCAGCAGCTTGTCCCCGGGACTAGACACAGATACGCAGTATTTT.

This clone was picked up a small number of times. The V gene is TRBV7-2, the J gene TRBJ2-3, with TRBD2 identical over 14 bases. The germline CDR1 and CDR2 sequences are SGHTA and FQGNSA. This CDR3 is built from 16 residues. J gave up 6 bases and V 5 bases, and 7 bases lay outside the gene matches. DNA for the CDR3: TGTGCCAGCAGCCCCCGGACTAGCGGGGGGATCGATACGCAGTATTTT. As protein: CASSPRTSGGIDTQYF.

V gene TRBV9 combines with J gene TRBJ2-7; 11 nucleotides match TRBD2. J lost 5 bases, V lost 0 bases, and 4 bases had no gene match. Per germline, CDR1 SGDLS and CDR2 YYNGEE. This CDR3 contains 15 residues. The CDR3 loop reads CASSVGVAGGHEQYF. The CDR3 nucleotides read TGTGCCAGCAGCGTAGGGGTAGCGGGGGGGCACGAGCAGTACTTC.

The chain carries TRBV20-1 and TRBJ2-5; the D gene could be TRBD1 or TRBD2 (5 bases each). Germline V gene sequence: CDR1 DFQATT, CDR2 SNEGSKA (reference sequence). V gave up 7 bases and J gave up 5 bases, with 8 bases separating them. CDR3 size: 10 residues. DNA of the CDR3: TGCAGTGGGGGGTGGGAGACCCAGTACTTC. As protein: CSGGWETQYF.

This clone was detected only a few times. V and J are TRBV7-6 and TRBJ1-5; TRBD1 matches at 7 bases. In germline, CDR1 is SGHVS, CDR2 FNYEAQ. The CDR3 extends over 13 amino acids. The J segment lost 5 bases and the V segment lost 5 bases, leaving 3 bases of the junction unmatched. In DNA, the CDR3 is TGTGCCAGCAGCCTTCAGGGGGATCAGCCCCAGCATTTT. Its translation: CASSLQGDQPQHF.

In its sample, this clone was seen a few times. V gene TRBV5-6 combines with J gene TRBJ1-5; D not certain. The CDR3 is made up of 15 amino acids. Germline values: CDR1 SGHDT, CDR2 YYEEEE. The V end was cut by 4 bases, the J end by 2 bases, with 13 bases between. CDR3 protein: CASSRAGMGNQPQHF. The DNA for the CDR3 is TGTGCCAGCAGCCGCGCGGGTATGGGCAATCAGCCCCAGCATTTT.

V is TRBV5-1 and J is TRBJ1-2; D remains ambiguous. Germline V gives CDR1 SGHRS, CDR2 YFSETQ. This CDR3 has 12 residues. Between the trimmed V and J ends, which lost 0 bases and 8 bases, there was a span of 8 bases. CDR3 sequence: CASSLGRLGYTF. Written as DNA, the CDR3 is TGCGCCAGCAGCTTGGGACGGCTAGGCTACACCTTC. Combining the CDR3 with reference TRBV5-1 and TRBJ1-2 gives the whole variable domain KAGVTQTPRYLIKTRGQQVTLSCSPISGHRSVSWYQQTPGQGLQFLFEYFSETQRNKGNFPGRFSGRQFSNSRSEMNVSTLELGDSALYLCASSLGRLGYTFGSGTRLTVV.